This TCR beta chain appears in the sequencing data of a study of cytomegalovirus exposure and HLA in healthy donors. Study overall: A later analysis reported the 120 or so validation repertoires used the same platform as the 500 to 800 first-cohort repertoires. Findings and limits, study-wide: The study recorded 164 TCR beta chains that were cytomegalovirus-associated. Rarity characterized most TCR sequences, yet some public TCRs appeared in many donors.

Some clones are missing from TCRdb's copy, which holds only in-frame ones; the method was immunoSEQ multiplex PCR. The table records about 250,000 clones, 87% of them present only once. Worth noting for this clone: Its specificity is not known.

V lost 7 bases, J lost 7 bases, and 14 bases stayed unmatched. This CDR3 is 15 amino acids long. Looked up from germline, CDR1 is SNHLY and CDR2 is FYNNEI. This chain joins TRBV2 and TRBJ2-5; TRBD2 aligns across 8 bases. What was sequenced was PBMCs. This receptor was identified in a young man in good health and CMV-seropositive. CDR3 nucleotide sequence: TGTGCCAGCATTGTCGACGGGAGGGGTTCCGGGACCCAGTACTTC. Its protein product is CASIVDGRGSGTQYF.